These 17 T cell receptor beta chains came from one sample sequenced in a study of blood T cell repertoires in COVID-19. Profiled with immunoSEQ multiplex PCR; TCRdb holds only in-frame clones, not every one. This repertoire shows about 360,000 clones, about 87% found once; its top ten account for approximately 1.9%. Sequencing used PBMCs or T cells enriched from blood (not recorded which). These receptor sequences come from a man between 40 and 49 years old in a cohort exposed to, infected with or recovered from COVID-19 (not recorded which).

The V and J genes are TRBV15 and TRBJ1-1; maybe TRBD1 (6 bases). The germline V gene encodes CDR1 LNHNV and CDR2 YYDKDF (reference sequence). CDR3 size: 14 residues. V was clipped by 4 bases and J by 3 bases, with 12 bases between them. The CDR3 DNA reads as TGTGCCACCAGCACCCGGACAGCCTACACTGAAGCTTTCTTT. Its translation is CATSTRTAYTEAFF.

The genes are TRBV7-2 and TRBJ2-7; weak D call: TRBD1 (6 bases). In germline, CDR1 is SGHTA, CDR2 FQGNSA. Trimming cost V 5 bases and J 3 bases, with 23 bases left between them. The CDR3 covers 17 residues. The CDR3: CASSLSPHGTRGYEQYF. The CDR3 nucleotides are TGTGCCAGCAGCCTGAGCCCCCACGGGACACGGGGCTACGAGCAGTACTTC.

About this clone itself: Its ends do not fully match the called genes, so a read error is possible. The J gene is TRBJ2-3, the V gene TRBV7-2, with TRBD2 matching over 14 bases. This CDR3 comprises 15 residues. CDR1 and CDR2 (germline): SGHTA, FQGNSA. The CDR3 sequence: CASSLTLTSGRAADF. For the CDR3, the DNA is TGTGCCAGCAGCTTAACCCTGACTAGCGGGAGGGCCGCGGATTTT. Looking up the rest from reference TRBV7-2 and TRBJ2-3 gives the full variable domain: GAGVSQSPSNKVTEKGKDVELRCDPISGHTALYWYRQSLGQGLEFLIYFQGNSAPDKSGLPSDRFSAERTGGSVSTLTIQRTQQEDSAVYLCASSLTLTSGRAADFGPGTRLTVL.

This chain connects TRBV7-3 to TRBJ2-5; D perhaps matches TRBD2 (6 bases). V was pared by 5 bases and J by 2 bases, with 12 bases between. The CDR3 runs 14 residues. Germline lookup yields CDR1 SGHTA and CDR2 FQGTGA. CDR3 amino acids: CASSLQEGQETQYF. The DNA for the CDR3 is TGTGCCAGCAGCCTACAGGAGGGGCAAGAGACCCAGTACTTC.

The V gene is TRBV18, the J gene TRBJ1-6; D is perhaps TRBD1 (5 bases). V shed 3 bases and J shed 7 bases, with 13 bases lying between them. The CDR3 spans 15 residues. Per germline, CDR1 KGHSH and CDR2 LQKENI. The CDR3 region has the DNA TGTGCCAGCTCACCGGGGCAAACCAACAATTCACCCCTCCACTTT. Encoded protein: CASSPGQTNNSPLHF.

Points on this clone: A read error may produce the germline difference seen at one junction end. The gene calls are TRBV4-1 and TRBJ2-1; TRBD2 aligns across 10 bases. The CDR3 consists of 12 residues. Germline V gene data show CDR1 as MGHRA and CDR2 as YSYEKL. The CDR3 protein is CASNQLAGRLFF. CDR3 DNA: TGCGCCAGCAACCAACTAGCGGGAAGGCTGTTCTTC.

This clone has a single count. This chain joins TRBV11-2 and TRBJ2-7; D gene ambiguous. Trimming removed 0 bases at V and 3 bases at J, with 12 bases between. Per germline, CDR1 SGHAT and CDR2 FQNNGV. The length of the CDR3 is 15 residues. CDR3 protein: CASSLDLRGGYEQYF. The CDR3 DNA follows: TGTGCCAGCAGCTTAGATCTAAGAGGTGGCTACGAGCAGTACTTC.

The V gene is TRBV9, the J gene TRBJ2-1, with 13 bases fitting TRBD2. The germline CDR1 and CDR2 sequences are SGDLS and YYNGEE. With 0 bases clipped from V and 8 bases from J, the junction kept 8 bases outside the gene matches. The CDR3 has 17 amino acids. The CDR3 DNA reads as TGTGCCAGCAGCGTAGTAGGACTAGCGGGAGTTTTAGATGAGCAGTTCTTC. Translated: CASSVVGLAGVLDEQFF. The full variable domain, its missing parts supplied by reference TRBV9 and TRBJ2-1, is DSGVTQTPKHLITATGQRVTLRCSPRSGDLSVYWYQQSLDQGLQFLIQYYNGEERAKGNILERFSAQQFPDLHSELNLSSLELGDSALYFCASSVVGLAGVLDEQFFGPGTRLTVL.

V usage is TRBV19 and J usage is TRBJ1-2; tentative D call: TRBD1 (6 bases). V was pared by 1 base and J by 4 bases, with 10 bases between. The CDR3 covers 14 residues. CDR1 and CDR2 (germline): LNHDA, SQIVND (reference sequence). The DNA of the CDR3 is TGTGCCAGTAGTATAGTGGGGGCCGGCTATGGCTACACCTTC. Protein sequence: CASSIVGAGYGYTF.

V is TRBV23-1 and J is TRBJ1-1, with D possibly being TRBD1 (5 bases). TRBV23-1 is annotated as an ORF whose role is uncertain. The CDR3 is 15 residues long. V lost 6 bases to trimming and J lost 0 bases, with 14 bases between them. The CDR3: CASRNPRGMNTEAFF. The CDR3 DNA is TGCGCCAGCAGGAACCCGCGGGGGATGAACACTGAAGCTTTCTTT.

This clone is medium-sized (0.01 to 0.1%) in the sample. This chain uses TRBV15 with TRBJ1-5; D is perhaps TRBD1 (6 bases). Trimming left V 5 bases short and J 6 bases short, with 14 bases between. This CDR3 is built from 14 residues. The germline V gene has CDR1 LNHNV and CDR2 YYDKDF (reference sequence). In nucleotides, the CDR3 is TGTGCCACCAGCCTTACAGGGATGGGTCAGCCCCAGCATTTT. It is translated as CATSLTGMGQPQHF.

The V gene is TRBV9, the J gene TRBJ2-1; 14 bases are shared with TRBD2. This CDR3 contains 15 residues. V was clipped by 4 bases and J by 8 bases; unmatched bases: 5. Germline CDR1 is SGDLS and CDR2 is YYNGEE. The CDR3: CASSIGTSGSHEQFF. CDR3 sequence (DNA): TGTGCCAGCAGCATCGGGACTAGCGGGAGCCATGAGCAGTTCTTC.

The V and J genes are TRBV30 and TRBJ1-3; D may be TRBD1 (6 bases). CDR1 is GTSNPN, CDR2 SVGIG, per germline (reference sequence). Trimming took off 0 bases at V and 3 bases at J, with 15 bases between the two ends. The CDR3 covers 16 residues. CDR3 sequence: CAWSVYGRGSGNTIYF. DNA for the CDR3: TGTGCCTGGAGTGTATACGGCAGGGGCAGTGGAAACACCATATATTTT.

This sequence joins TRBV9 and TRBJ1-2; unclear D gene. V was shortened by 4 bases and J by 8 bases, with 21 bases between the two germline ends. Germline loops: CDR1 SGDLS, CDR2 YYNGEE. CDR3 size: 15 residues. The CDR3 is CASSTGLTPLGGYTF. CDR3 nucleotides: TGTGCCAGCAGCACCGGACTGACACCGCTGGGCGGCTACACCTTC.

The chain employs TRBV7-8 and TRBJ1-3; 9 bases are a match to TRBD1. From germline, CDR1 is SGHVS and CDR2 FQNEAQ. The CDR3 consists of 15 residues. The V segment lost 4 bases and the J segment 6 bases; nucleotides outside the gene matches: 7. CDR3 coding DNA: TGTGCCAGCAGCTGGGAACAGGGGGCCGTAAACACCATATATTTT. Its protein product is CASSWEQGAVNTIYF.

This sequence joins TRBV5-1 and TRBJ1-3; D may be TRBD1 (6 bases). This CDR3 is 15 amino acids long. V dropped 4 bases and J dropped 2 bases, with 13 bases sitting between them. Germline V lookup: CDR1 SGHRS, CDR2 YFSETQ. The CDR3 here is CASSTGTRTGNTIYF. The CDR3 DNA is TGCGCCAGCAGCACCGGGACACGTACTGGAAACACCATATATTTT. The variable domain in full, with the rest retrieved from reference TRBV5-1 and TRBJ1-3, is KAGVTQTPRYLIKTRGQQVTLSCSPISGHRSVSWYQQTPGQGLQFLFEYFSETQRNKGNFPGRFSGRQFSNSRSEMNVSTLELGDSALYLCASSTGTRTGNTIYFGEGSWLTVV.

The table lists this clone with a count of one. The chain carries TRBV6-1 and TRBJ2-1; D is undetermined. The CDR3 loop spans 15 amino acids. Trimming shortened V by 2 bases and J by 0 bases, and 8 bases separated the two germline ends. Per germline, CDR1 MNHNS and CDR2 SASEGT. The CDR3 protein is CASSELASSYNEQFF. The CDR3 DNA follows: TGTGCCAGCAGTGAACTCGCGAGCTCCTACAATGAGCAGTTCTTC.